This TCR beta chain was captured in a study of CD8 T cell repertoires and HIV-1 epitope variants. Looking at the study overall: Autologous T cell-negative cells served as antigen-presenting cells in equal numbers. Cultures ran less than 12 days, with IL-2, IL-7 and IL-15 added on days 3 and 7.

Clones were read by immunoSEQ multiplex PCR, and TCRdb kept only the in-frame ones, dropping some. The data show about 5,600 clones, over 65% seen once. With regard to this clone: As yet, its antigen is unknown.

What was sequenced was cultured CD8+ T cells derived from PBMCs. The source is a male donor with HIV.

CDR3 nucleotide sequence: TGTGCCAGCGGACTGCTAAACAATCAGCCCCAGCATTTT. It specifies CASGLLNNQPQHF. V usage is TRBV27 and J usage is TRBJ1-5; no clear D. From germline, CDR1 is MNHEY and CDR2 SMNVEV (reference sequence). This CDR3 spans 13 amino acids. V lost 8 bases and J 3 bases, leaving 11 bases between the germline ends.